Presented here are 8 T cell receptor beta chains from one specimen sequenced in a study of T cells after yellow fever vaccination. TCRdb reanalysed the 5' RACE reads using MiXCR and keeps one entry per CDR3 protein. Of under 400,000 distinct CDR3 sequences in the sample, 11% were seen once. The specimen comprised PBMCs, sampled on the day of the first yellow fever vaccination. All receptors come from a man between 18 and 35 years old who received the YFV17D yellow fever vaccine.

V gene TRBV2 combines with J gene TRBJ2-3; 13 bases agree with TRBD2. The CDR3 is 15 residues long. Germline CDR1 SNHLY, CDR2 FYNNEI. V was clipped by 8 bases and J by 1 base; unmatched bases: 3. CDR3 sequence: CASLGLAGRTDTQYF. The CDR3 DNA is TGTGCCAGCTTGGGACTAGCGGGGCGCACAGATACGCAGTATTTT.

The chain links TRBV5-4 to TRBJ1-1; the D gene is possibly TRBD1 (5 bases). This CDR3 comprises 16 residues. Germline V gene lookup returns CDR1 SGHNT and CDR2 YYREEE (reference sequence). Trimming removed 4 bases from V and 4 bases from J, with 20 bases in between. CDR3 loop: CASSLGGRFLSTEAFF. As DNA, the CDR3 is TGTGCCAGCAGCCTGGGGGGTCGGTTTTTAAGCACTGAAGCTTTCTTT.

The CDR3 sequence is CASSWTSGGTYTDTQYF. The CDR3 DNA reads TGTGCCAGCAGCTGGACTAGCGGGGGGACCTACACAGATACGCAGTATTTT. The V and J genes are TRBV7-3 and TRBJ2-3; 14 bases agree with TRBD2. CDR1 and CDR2 from the germline V gene are SGHTA and FQGTGA. J gave up 2 bases and V 4 bases, and 5 bases lay outside the gene matches. The CDR3 contains 17 residues.

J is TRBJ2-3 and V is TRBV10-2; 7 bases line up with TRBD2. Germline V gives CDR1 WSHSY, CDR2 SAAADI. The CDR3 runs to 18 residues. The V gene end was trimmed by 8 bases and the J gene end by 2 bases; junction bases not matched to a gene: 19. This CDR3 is CASPPGGPMPNPTDTQYF. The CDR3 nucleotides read TGCGCCAGCCCGCCGGGGGGTCCGATGCCCAATCCCACAGATACGCAGTATTTT.

CDR3 sequence (DNA): TGTGCCAGCAGCCAAGAATTGGACGGGGGGGGATCCTACAATGAGCAGTTCTTC. Translating it yields CASSQELDGGGSYNEQFF. This chain links TRBV4-2 with TRBJ2-1; 8 bases map to TRBD2. CDR3 size: 18 residues. Germline V gives CDR1 LGHNA, CDR2 YNFKEQ. The V and J ends lost 0 bases and 1 base, in that order; junction bases with no gene match: 8.

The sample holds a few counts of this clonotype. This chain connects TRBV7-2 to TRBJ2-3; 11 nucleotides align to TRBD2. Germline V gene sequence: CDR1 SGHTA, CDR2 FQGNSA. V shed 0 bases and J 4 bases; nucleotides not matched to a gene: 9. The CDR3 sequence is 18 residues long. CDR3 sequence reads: CASSLAYSGGAMADTQYF. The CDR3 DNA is TGTGCCAGCAGCTTAGCCTATAGCGGGGGGGCAATGGCAGATACGCAGTATTTT.

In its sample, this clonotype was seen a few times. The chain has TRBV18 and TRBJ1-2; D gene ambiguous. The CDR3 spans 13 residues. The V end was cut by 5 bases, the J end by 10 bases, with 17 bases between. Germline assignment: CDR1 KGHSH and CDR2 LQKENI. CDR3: CASSTARLYSYTF. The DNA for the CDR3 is TGTGCCAGCTCAACTGCCAGACTCTATTCCTACACCTTC. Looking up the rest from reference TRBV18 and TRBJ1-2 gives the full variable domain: NAGVMQNPRHLVRRRGQEARLRCSPMKGHSHVYWYRQLPEEGLKFMVYLQKENIIDESGMPKERFSAEFPKEGPSILRIQQVVRGDSAAYFCASSTARLYSYTFGSGTRLTVV.

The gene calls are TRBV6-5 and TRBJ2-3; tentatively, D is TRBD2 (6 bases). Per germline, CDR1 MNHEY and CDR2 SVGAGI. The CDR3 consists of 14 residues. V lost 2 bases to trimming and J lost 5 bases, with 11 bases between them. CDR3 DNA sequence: TGTGCCAGCAGTTACACGGACGGGGGAGATACGCAGTATTTT. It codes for CASSYTDGGDTQYF.